Below, 19 T cell receptor beta chains from the same sample are listed, as sequenced in a study of T cells in Graves' hyperthyroidism and ophthalmopathy. TCR beta CDR3 sequences were amplified from RNA transcripts. HTBI primers were the set used in a first-round RT-PCR of the TCR CDR3. Each CDR3 protein is one row after TCRdb ran MiXCR on the multiplex PCR reads. The sample contains roughly 720,000 distinct CDR3 sequences, roughly 17% of which appear only once. The source material was blood. The source is a man over 45 with Graves' hyperthyroidism.

The table lists this clonotype with a few counts. The chain combines TRBV20-1 with TRBJ1-1, with 10 bases fitting TRBD1. With 5 bases clipped from V and 3 bases from J, the junction kept 3 bases outside the gene matches. The germline gives CDR1 DFQATT, CDR2 SNEGSKA (reference sequence). The CDR3 covers 13 residues. The CDR3 nucleotides are TGCAGTGCTCGGACAGGGGGGGACACTGAAGCTTTCTTT. Residues: CSARTGGDTEAFF.

The chain is built from TRBV15 and TRBJ2-7, with D possibly TRBD1 on 5 matching bases. Trimming took 1 base from V and 0 from J, leaving 22 bases between them. Germline V gives CDR1 LNHNV, CDR2 YYDKDF (reference sequence). This CDR3 region has 19 residues. The DNA for the CDR3 is TGTGCCACCAGCAGAGTGTTCCTAAGGGGATGGCCTTTCTCCTACGAGCAGTACTTC. Its translation: CATSRVFLRGWPFSYEQYF. Using reference TRBV15 and TRBJ2-7 for the parts outside the CDR3, the full variable domain is DAMVIQNPRYQVTQFGKPVTLSCSQTLNHNVMYWYQQKSSQAPKLLFHYYDKDFNNEADTPDNFQSRRPNTSFCFLDIRSPGLGDTAMYLCATSRVFLRGWPFSYEQYFGPGTRLTVT.

This chain connects TRBV7-9 to TRBJ2-7; the D is unclear. CDR1 and CDR2 (germline): SEHNR, FQNEAQ (reference sequence). The germline V and J ends were trimmed by 4 bases and 5 bases, with 12 bases remaining between them. The CDR3 has 13 amino acids. The DNA of the CDR3 is TGTGCCAGCAGCTACCAAACGATCGACGAGCAGTACTTC. Its protein product is CASSYQTIDEQYF.

This clonotype was observed many times. The chain employs TRBV19 and TRBJ2-1; D remains ambiguous. The germline CDR1 and CDR2 sequences are LNHDA and SQIVND (reference sequence). This CDR3 has 13 amino acids. V shed 1 base and J shed 6 bases, with 7 bases lying between them. CDR3 protein: CASSIGLFNEQFF. For the CDR3, the DNA is TGTGCCAGTAGTATAGGCCTCTTCAATGAGCAGTTCTTC.

In this sample, this clonotype turned up many times. CDR3 nucleotide sequence: TGTGCCAGCAGTGACTCCGCGACAGGGGTTCGCTACACCTTC. This translates into CASSDSATGVRYTF. The chain carries TRBV6-4 and TRBJ1-2; 8 nucleotides match TRBD1. V dropped 0 bases and J dropped 9; count of bases not matched to a gene: 6. Germline V CDR1 and CDR2: MRHNA, SNTAGT. The CDR3 extends over 14 amino acids.

The chain combines TRBV20-1 with TRBJ1-5, with D perhaps TRBD1 (6 bases). Germline V lookup: CDR1 DFQATT, CDR2 SNEGSKA (reference sequence). This CDR3 region has 15 residues. Trimming took off 2 bases at V and 1 base at J, with 12 bases between the two ends. CDR3 loop: CSARNTDRSNQPQHF. DNA for the CDR3: TGCAGTGCTAGAAATACGGACAGAAGCAATCAGCCCCAGCATTTT.

This clonotype was observed many times. This chain's CDR3 is CSVGGQATYEQYF. The CDR3 DNA follows: TGCAGCGTTGGGGGACAGGCCACCTACGAGCAGTACTTC. The rearrangement links TRBV29-1 to TRBJ2-7; TRBD1 matches 8 bases. Germline V gene lookup returns CDR1 SQVTM and CDR2 ANQGSEA. This CDR3 has 13 amino acids. The J segment lost 2 bases and the V segment lost 4 bases, leaving 4 bases of the junction unmatched.

The rearrangement uses TRBV9 and TRBJ1-3; a weak D match, TRBD1 (5 bases). With 1 base removed from V and 4 bases from J, the gap between germline ends came to 12 bases. Germline loops: CDR1 SGDLS, CDR2 YYNGEE. This CDR3 spans 15 amino acids. CDR3 bases: TGTGCCAGCAGCGTACGCGGGGGGTCGGGAAACACCATATATTTT. Protein sequence: CASSVRGGSGNTIYF.

This clonotype has only a few counts. The chain couples TRBV3-1 to TRBJ1-3; a possible D gene is TRBD1 (5 bases). Trimming pared 3 bases from V and 1 base from J, leaving 13 bases between. This CDR3 has 16 amino acids. Germline CDR1 reads LGHDT; CDR2 reads YNNKEL (reference sequence). This CDR3 reads CASSQALTASGNTIYF. The CDR3 DNA follows: TGTGCCAGCAGCCAGGCCCTGACAGCTTCTGGAAACACCATATATTTT.

This clonotype was observed many times. This chain links TRBV11-2 with TRBJ2-1, with D possibly matching TRBD2 (6 bases). V was shortened by 4 bases and J by 3 bases, with 16 bases between the two germline ends. The CDR3 runs to 16 residues. Germline V gene data show CDR1 as SGHAT and CDR2 as FQNNGV. The DNA for the CDR3 is TGTGCCAGCAGCTCCCTGGCTAGCGAATTCTACAATGAGCAGTTCTTC. Protein product: CASSSLASEFYNEQFF.

The sample holds many counts of this clonotype. V gene TRBV5-5 combines with J gene TRBJ2-2; no reliable D call. Germline V gene sequence: CDR1 SGHKS, CDR2 YYEKEE (reference sequence). Deletions cut 0 bases from V and 1 base from J, with 7 bases between. The CDR3 totals 15 residues. The CDR3 loop reads CASSLESWNTGELFF. The CDR3 nucleotides are TGTGCCAGCAGCTTGGAGTCTTGGAACACCGGGGAGCTGTTTTTT.

This clonotype was seen many times. This sequence joins TRBV20-1 and TRBJ1-1; D is ambiguous. The V end lost 3 bases, the J end lost 5 bases, and 19 bases lay between the germline ends. CDR1 and CDR2 (germline): DFQATT, SNEGSKA (reference sequence). This CDR3 comprises 15 residues. In DNA, the CDR3 is TGCAGTGCTAGGGCCTTTCCCCGGGGTTCGACTGAAGCTTTCTTT. Protein product: CSARAFPRGSTEAFF.

The J gene is TRBJ2-2, the V gene TRBV19, with a possible D match to TRBD2 (5 bases). V was clipped by 6 bases and J by 0 bases, with 14 bases between them. Per germline, CDR1 LNHDA and CDR2 SQIVND (reference sequence). The CDR3 contains 16 residues. This chain's CDR3 is CASRRAPDANTGELFF. The CDR3, as DNA: TGTGCCAGTAGGAGGGCGCCCGACGCGAACACCGGGGAGCTGTTTTTT.

V gene TRBV3-1 combines with J gene TRBJ2-1; TRBD1 agrees at 10 bases. This CDR3 has 16 amino acids. The J segment lost 2 bases and the V segment lost 3 bases, leaving 4 bases of the junction unmatched. Germline V gene data show CDR1 as LGHDT and CDR2 as YNNKEL (reference sequence). The chain's CDR3 is CASSHSTGGAYNEQFF. Written as DNA, the CDR3 is TGTGCCAGCAGCCACTCGACAGGGGGCGCCTACAATGAGCAGTTCTTC.

Only a few counts were recorded for this clonotype. The chain recombines TRBV5-1 with TRBJ2-1, with D maybe TRBD2 (6 bases). V shed 4 bases and J shed 7 bases, with 15 bases lying between them. This CDR3 is built from 14 residues. Looked up from germline, CDR1 is SGHRS and CDR2 is YFSETQ. CDR3 residues: CASSPRSEGNEQFF. The DNA of the CDR3 is TGCGCCAGCAGCCCCAGGTCGGAGGGGAATGAGCAGTTCTTC.

The gene calls are TRBV14 and TRBJ2-2, with no clear D. Germline CDR1 and CDR2: SGHDN and FVKESK. The V and J ends lost 0 bases and 8 bases respectively, with 16 bases between them. The CDR3 spans 16 residues. The CDR3 region has the DNA TGTGCCAGCAGCCAAGATCGCGCACCCGCTCTGGGGGAGCTGTTTTTT. As protein: CASSQDRAPALGELFF.

The chain employs TRBV29-1 and TRBJ2-1; D uncertain. Between the trimmed V and J ends, which lost 7 bases and 0 bases, there was a span of 10 bases. Per the germline V gene, CDR1 is SQVTM and CDR2 is ANQGSEA. The CDR3 is 13 residues long. The DNA for the CDR3 is TGCAGCGCCAGAGATGACTCCTACAATGAGCAGTTCTTC. This sequence encodes CSARDDSYNEQFF.

This clonotype was detected only a few times. V gene TRBV24-1 combines with J gene TRBJ2-2; 15 bases match TRBD2. Trimming took 9 bases from V and 5 from J; bases not matched to a gene: 12. CDR1 KGHDR and CDR2 SFDVKD come from the germline V gene. CDR3 length: 18 amino acids. The CDR3 protein is CATASRTSGRAVTGELFF. For the CDR3, the DNA is TGTGCCACCGCGTCTAGGACTAGCGGGAGGGCGGTGACCGGGGAGCTGTTTTTT.

This clonotype was detected only a few times. The chain links TRBV24-1 to TRBJ1-4, with D tentatively TRBD1 (5 bases). The V and J ends lost 9 bases and 4 bases respectively, with 11 bases between them. The CDR3 has 13 residues. Germline V CDR1 and CDR2: KGHDR, SFDVKD. The CDR3 region has the DNA TGTGCCACCTCTGAGGGACGTAATGAAAAACTGTTTTTT. Protein sequence: CATSEGRNEKLFF.